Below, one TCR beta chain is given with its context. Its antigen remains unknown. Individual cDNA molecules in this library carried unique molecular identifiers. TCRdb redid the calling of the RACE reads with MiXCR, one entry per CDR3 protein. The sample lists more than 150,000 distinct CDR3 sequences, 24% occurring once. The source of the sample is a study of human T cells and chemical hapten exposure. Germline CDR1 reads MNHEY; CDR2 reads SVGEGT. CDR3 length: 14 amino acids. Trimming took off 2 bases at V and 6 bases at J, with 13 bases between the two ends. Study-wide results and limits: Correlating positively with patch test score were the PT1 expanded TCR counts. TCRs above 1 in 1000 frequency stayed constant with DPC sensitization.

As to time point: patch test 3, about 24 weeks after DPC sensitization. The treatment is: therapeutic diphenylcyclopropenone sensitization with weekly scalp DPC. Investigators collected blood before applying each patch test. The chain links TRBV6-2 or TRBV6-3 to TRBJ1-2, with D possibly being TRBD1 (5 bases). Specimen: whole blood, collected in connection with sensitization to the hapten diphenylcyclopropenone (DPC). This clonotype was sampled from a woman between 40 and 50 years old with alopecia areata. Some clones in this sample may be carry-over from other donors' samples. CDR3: CASSYVVGTDGYTF. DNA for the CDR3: TGTGCCAGCAGTTACGTCGTGGGGACGGATGGCTACACCTTC.